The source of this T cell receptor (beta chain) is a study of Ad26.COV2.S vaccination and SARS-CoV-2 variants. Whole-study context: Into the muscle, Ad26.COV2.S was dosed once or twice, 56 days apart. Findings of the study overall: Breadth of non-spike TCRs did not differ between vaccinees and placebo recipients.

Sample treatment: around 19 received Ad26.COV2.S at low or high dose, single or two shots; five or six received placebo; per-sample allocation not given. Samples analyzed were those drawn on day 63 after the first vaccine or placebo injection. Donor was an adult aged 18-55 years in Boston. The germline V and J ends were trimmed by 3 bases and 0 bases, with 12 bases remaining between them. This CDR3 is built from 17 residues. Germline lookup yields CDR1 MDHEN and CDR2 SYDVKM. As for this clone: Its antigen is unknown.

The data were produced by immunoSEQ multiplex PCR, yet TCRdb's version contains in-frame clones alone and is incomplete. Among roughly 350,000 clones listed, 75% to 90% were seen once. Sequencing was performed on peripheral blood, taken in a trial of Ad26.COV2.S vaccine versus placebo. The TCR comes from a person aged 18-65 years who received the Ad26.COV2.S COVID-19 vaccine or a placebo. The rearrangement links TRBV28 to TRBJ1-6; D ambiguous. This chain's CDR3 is CASSLGSDSSYNSPLHF. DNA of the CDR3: TGTGCCAGCAGTTTGGGGTCCGATAGCTCCTATAATTCACCCCTCCACTTT.